This TCR beta chain was sequenced during a study of blood T cell repertoires in COVID-19. About the research overall: Sites in the United States, Italy and Spain provided acute and convalescent COVID-19 samples. The analysed material was cDNA or gDNA that came from T cells, B-cell-depleted T cells, or PBMCs.

Profiling relied on immunoSEQ multiplex PCR, and the TCRdb table lists in-frame clones only, not all of them. The sample yields some 130,000 clones, 60% to 85% seen once. Germline loops: CDR1 SGHAT, CDR2 FQNNGV. This CDR3 has 13 residues. Unmatched junction bases numbered 7, after V lost 5 bases and J lost 7 bases. The material sequenced was peripheral blood. This sequence joins TRBV11-2 and TRBJ2-5; 7 positions agree with TRBD1. The TCR was taken from a man older than 75 with acute or convalescent COVID-19. The CDR3 protein is CASSRDRAGTQYF. CDR3 sequence (DNA): TGTGCCAGCAGCCGAGACAGGGCGGGGACCCAGTACTTC.